The 2 T cell receptor beta chains reported below all come from one sample, sequenced in a study of post-analysis software for immune sequencing data. Study findings and constraints: Elevated frequency relative to controls characterized several TRBV segments in patients, TRBV5-6, TRBV5-1 and TRBV20-1 among them.

Researchers reported that TCR beta cDNA libraries carried unique molecular identifiers. TCRdb independently ran MiXCR on the PCR reads; one entry per CDR3 protein. The sample has fewer than 600,000 distinct CDR3 sequences, around 40% seen once; the top ten hold around an eighth. These receptors' antigens are unknown. Specimen: blood. These receptors all stem from a girl under 18 with multiple sclerosis.

The rearrangement links TRBV27 to TRBJ2-7; 7 nucleotides align to TRBD1. The J segment lost 2 bases and the V segment lost 5 bases, leaving 3 bases of the junction unmatched. Germline loops: CDR1 MNHEY, CDR2 SMNVEV (reference sequence). This CDR3 is built from 13 residues. CDR3 nucleotide sequence: TGTGCCAGCAGTCAGACAGGGCCCTACGAGCAGTACTTC. Translated: CASSQTGPYEQYF.

J is TRBJ2-1 and V is TRBV29-1; TRBD2 matches at 12 bases. This CDR3 has 16 residues. V trimming: 3 bases; J trimming: 6 bases; junction bases outside the gene matches: 9. Germline V gene lookup returns CDR1 SQVTM and CDR2 ANQGSEA. In DNA, the CDR3 is TGCAGCGTTGAGTTACCTACTAGCGGGAGGTTCAATGAGCAGTTCTTC. As protein: CSVELPTSGRFNEQFF.